This T cell receptor (beta chain) came from a study of blood T cell repertoires in COVID-19. In the study overall: Donors in the United States, Italy and Spain gave samples during acute or convalescent COVID-19. Sample material is recorded as cDNA or gDNA derived from T cells, B-cell-depleted T cells, or PBMCs.

As processed by the authors: Estimation of nucleated cell counts relied on the amplification of reference gene primers. Produced via immunoSEQ multiplex PCR; TCRdb's table is partial and in-frame only. The V and J calls and clone size come from that table; D and trimming were worked out from the DNA. The sample has about 37,000 clones; roughly 90% are singletons. This sequence originates from a human donor in a cohort sampled during active COVID-19. The source material was peripheral blood.

The CDR3 reads CASSFGTGGTYGYTF. Here the CDR3 DNA reads TGTGCCAGCAGCTTTGGGACAGGGGGTACCTATGGCTACACCTTC. The chain couples TRBV7-8 to TRBJ1-2, with TRBD1 identical over 11 bases. V shed 3 bases and J 4 bases; nucleotides not matched to a gene: 4. Per germline, CDR1 SGHVS and CDR2 FQNEAQ. CDR3 length: 15 amino acids.